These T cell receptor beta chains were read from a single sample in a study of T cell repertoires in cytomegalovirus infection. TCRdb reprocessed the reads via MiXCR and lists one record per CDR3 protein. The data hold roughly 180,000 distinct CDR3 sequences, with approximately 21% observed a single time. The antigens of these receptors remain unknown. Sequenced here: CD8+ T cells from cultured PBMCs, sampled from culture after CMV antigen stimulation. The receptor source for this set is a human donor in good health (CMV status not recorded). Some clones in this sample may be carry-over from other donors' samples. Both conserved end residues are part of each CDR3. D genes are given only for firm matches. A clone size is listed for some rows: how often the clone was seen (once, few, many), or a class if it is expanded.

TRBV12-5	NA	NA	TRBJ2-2	CASGWRAGELFF	TGTGCTAGTGGCTGGAGAGCCGGGGAGCTGTTTTTT
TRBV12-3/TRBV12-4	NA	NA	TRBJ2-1	CASSLSLTGPYNEQFF	TGTGCCAGCAGTTTGTCACTTACAGGGCCCTACAATGAGCAGTTCTTC
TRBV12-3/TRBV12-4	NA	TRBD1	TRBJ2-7	CASSLGTGLTSYEQYF	TGTGCCAGCAGTTTAGGGACAGGCCTTACCTCCTACGAGCAGTACTTC
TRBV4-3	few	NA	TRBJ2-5	CASSQDPKTQYF	TGCGCCAGCAGCCAAGATCCGAAGACCCAGTACTTC
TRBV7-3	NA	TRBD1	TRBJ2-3	CASSFPNSDRASTDTQYF	TGTGCCAGCAGCTTTCCCAACTCGGACAGGGCCAGCACAGATACGCAGTATTTT
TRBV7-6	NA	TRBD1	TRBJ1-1	CASSLSGRQGGSPEAFF	TGTGCCAGCAGCTTAAGCGGGAGACAGGGGGGATCCCCTGAAGCTTTCTTT
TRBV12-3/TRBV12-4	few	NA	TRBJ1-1	CASSPPGANTEAFF	TGTGCCAGCAGCCCCCCGGGGGCTAACACTGAAGCTTTCTTT
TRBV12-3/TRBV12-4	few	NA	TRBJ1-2	CASSLADHYGYTF	TGTGCCAGCAGTTTGGCAGACCACTATGGCTACACCTTC
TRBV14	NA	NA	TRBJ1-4	CASSQDWGPREKLFF	TGTGCCAGCAGCCAAGATTGGGGGCCGAGGGAAAAACTGTTTTTT
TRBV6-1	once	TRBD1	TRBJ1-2	CASSDRGLNYGYTF	TGTGCCAGCTCAGACAGGGGGCTTAACTATGGCTACACCTTC
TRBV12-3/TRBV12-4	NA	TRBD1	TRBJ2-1	CASRSPDRDSYNEQFF	TGTGCCAGCAGATCACCCGACAGGGACTCCTACAATGAGCAGTTCTTC
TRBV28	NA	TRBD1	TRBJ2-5	CASSLSGDRGWETQYF	TGTGCCAGCAGTTTATCAGGCGACAGGGGGTGGGAGACCCAGTACTTC
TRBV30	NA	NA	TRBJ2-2	CAWSAPFPGPGNTGELFF	TGTGCCTGGAGCGCTCCCTTCCCTGGACCGGGGAACACCGGGGAGCTGTTTTTT
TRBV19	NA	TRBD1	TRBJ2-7	CASSIAGQAESGQYF	TGTGCCAGTAGTATAGCCGGACAGGCAGAGTCAGGGCAGTACTTC
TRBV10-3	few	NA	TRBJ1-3	CAGRDGDSGNTIYF	TGTGCCGGAAGGGACGGGGACTCTGGAAACACCATATATTTT
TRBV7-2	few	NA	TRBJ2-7	CASSGRPIYEQYF	TGTGCCAGCAGCGGACGGCCTATCTACGAGCAGTACTTC
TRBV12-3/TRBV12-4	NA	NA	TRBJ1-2	CASSPGAFYGYTF	TGTGCCAGCAGTCCAGGGGCATTTTATGGCTACACCTTC
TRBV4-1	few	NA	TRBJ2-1	CASSQERGRFHEQFF	TGCGCCAGCAGCCAAGAACGGGGAAGGTTCCATGAGCAGTTCTTC
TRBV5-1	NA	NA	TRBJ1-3	CASSLDRSSGNTIYF	TGCGCCAGCAGCTTGGACAGGTCGTCTGGAAACACCATATATTTT
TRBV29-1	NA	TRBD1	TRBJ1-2	CSVERGQREGRTNYGYTF	TGCAGCGTTGAAAGGGGACAGCGCGAGGGGCGAACTAACTATGGCTACACCTTC
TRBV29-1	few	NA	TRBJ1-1	CSVRRALQEAEAFF	TGCAGCGTACGCCGGGCCCTCCAGGAGGCTGAAGCTTTCTTT
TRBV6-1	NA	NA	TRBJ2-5	CASNLGTHYQETQYF	TGTGCCAGCAATCTCGGGACCCATTACCAAGAGACCCAGTACTTC
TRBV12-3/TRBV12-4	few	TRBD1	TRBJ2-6	CASSSTGGSGANVLTF	TGTGCCAGCAGTTCTACAGGGGGCTCTGGGGCCAACGTCCTGACTTTC
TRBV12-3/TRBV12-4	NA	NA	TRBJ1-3	CASSLGYGNTIYF	TGTGCCAGCAGTTTGGGTTACGGAAACACCATATATTTT
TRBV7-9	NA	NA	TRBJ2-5	CASSSPDKETQYF	TGTGCCAGCAGCTCGCCGGACAAAGAGACCCAGTACTTC
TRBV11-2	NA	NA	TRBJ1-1	CASSSKPRETHNTEAFF	TGTGCCAGCAGCTCAAAACCCAGGGAGACCCACAACACTGAAGCTTTCTTT
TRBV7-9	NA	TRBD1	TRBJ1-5	CASSFKGQGVQPQHF	TGTGCCAGCAGCTTCAAGGGACAGGGGGTTCAGCCCCAGCATTTT
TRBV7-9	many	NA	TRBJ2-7	CASSFPGTIEQYF	TGTGCCAGCAGCTTTCCAGGGACCATCGAGCAGTACTTC
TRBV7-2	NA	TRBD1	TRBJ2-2	CASSLEGQGSGTGELFF	TGTGCCAGCAGCTTAGAAGGACAGGGGTCGGGCACCGGGGAGCTGTTTTTT
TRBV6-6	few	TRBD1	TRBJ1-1	CASNPGTGKIDTEAFF	TGTGCCAGCAACCCCGGGACAGGGAAAATAGACACTGAAGCTTTCTTT
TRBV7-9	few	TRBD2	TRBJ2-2	CASSQSGGRTGELFF	TGTGCCAGCAGCCAGAGCGGGGGGCGCACCGGGGAGCTGTTTTTT
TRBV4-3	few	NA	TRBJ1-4	CASSRRDPSTKLFF	TGCGCCAGCAGCCGCCGGGACCCCTCCACAAAACTGTTTTTT
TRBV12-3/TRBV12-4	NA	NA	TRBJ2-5	CASILGRAGGRLGTQYF	TGTGCCAGCATCCTAGGGAGGGCAGGGGGGAGGTTAGGGACCCAGTACTTC
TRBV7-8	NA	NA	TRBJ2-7	CASSFFDEQYF	TGTGCCAGCAGCTTTTTCGACGAGCAGTACTTC
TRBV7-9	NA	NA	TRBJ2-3	CASSPQTVYESTDTQYF	TGTGCCAGCAGCCCCCAAACGGTGTATGAGAGCACAGATACGCAGTATTTT
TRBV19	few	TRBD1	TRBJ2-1	CASSPGQGYYNEQFF	TGTGCCAGTAGTCCGGGACAGGGGTACTACAATGAGCAGTTCTTC
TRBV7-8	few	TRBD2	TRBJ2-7	CASSLTSGRGTEQYF	TGTGCCAGCAGCCTAACATCCGGGAGGGGGACCGAGCAGTACTTC
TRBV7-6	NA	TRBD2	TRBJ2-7	CASSLRRLGLAGDEQYF	TGTGCCAGCAGCTTAAGGAGGTTGGGACTAGCGGGGGACGAGCAGTACTTC
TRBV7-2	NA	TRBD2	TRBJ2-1	CASSLELANEQFF	TGTGCCAGCAGCTTAGAACTAGCGAATGAGCAGTTCTTC
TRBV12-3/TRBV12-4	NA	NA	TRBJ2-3	CASSLGLTSTDTQYF	TGTGCCAGCAGTTTAGGCCTCACTAGCACAGATACGCAGTATTTT
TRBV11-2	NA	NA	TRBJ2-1	CASSLSRLSSYNEQFF	TGTGCCAGCAGCTTATCGAGGCTTAGCTCCTACAATGAGCAGTTCTTC
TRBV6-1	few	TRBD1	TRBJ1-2	CASSEPNRGHYGYTF	TGTGCCAGCAGTGAACCGAACAGGGGTCACTATGGCTACACCTTC
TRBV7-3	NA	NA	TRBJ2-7	CASSLTGGGIYEQYF	TGTGCCAGCAGCTTAACCGGAGGGGGAATCTACGAGCAGTACTTC
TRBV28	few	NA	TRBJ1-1	CASSFFLGVDTEAFF	TGTGCCAGCAGTTTCTTTTTGGGGGTGGACACTGAAGCTTTCTTT
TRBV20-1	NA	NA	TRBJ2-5	CSARDRGQETQYF	TGCAGTGCTAGAGACAGGGGCCAAGAGACCCAGTACTTC
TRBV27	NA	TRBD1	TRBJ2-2	CASSGAGQGWNTGELFF	TGTGCCAGCAGTGGAGCGGGACAGGGCTGGAACACCGGGGAGCTGTTTTTT
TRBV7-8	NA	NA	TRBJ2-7	CASSFVRSEQYF	TGTGCCAGCAGCTTCGTACGTTCCGAGCAGTACTTC
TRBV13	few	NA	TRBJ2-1	CASSMISGGSSYNEQFF	TGTGCCAGCAGCATGATCTCCGGGGGAAGCTCCTACAATGAGCAGTTCTTC
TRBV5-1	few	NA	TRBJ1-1	CASSLVGEYSEAFF	TGCGCCAGCAGCTTGGTGGGAGAGTACTCTGAAGCTTTCTTT
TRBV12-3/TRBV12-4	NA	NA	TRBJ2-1	CASRDTNEQFF	TGTGCCAGCCGGGACACAAATGAGCAGTTCTTC
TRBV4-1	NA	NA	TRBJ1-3	CASSQDRGRSSGNTIYF	TGCGCCAGCAGCCAAGATAGGGGTAGATCCTCTGGAAACACCATATATTTT
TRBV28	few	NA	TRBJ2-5	CASSYTRQASRETQYF	TGTGCCAGCAGTTATACCCGGCAGGCCTCCCGAGAGACCCAGTACTTC
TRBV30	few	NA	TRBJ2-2	CAWTANTGELFF	TGTGCCTGGACCGCGAACACCGGGGAGCTGTTTTTT
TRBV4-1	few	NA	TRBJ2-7	CASSRQIGSPQSYEQYF	TGCGCCAGCAGCCGGCAGATAGGCAGTCCCCAATCCTACGAGCAGTACTTC
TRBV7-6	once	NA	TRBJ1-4	CASSETGSGKLFF	TGTGCCAGCAGCGAAACAGGGAGTGGAAAACTGTTTTTT
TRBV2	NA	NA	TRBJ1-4	CASSEARVSTNEKLFF	TGTGCCAGCAGTGAAGCCAGGGTATCAACTAATGAAAAACTGTTTTTT
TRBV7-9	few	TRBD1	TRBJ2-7	CASSSNRAGTGDYEQYF	TGTGCCAGCAGCTCGAACCGCGCCGGGACAGGGGACTACGAGCAGTACTTC
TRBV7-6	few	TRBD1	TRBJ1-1	CASSRDREGGNTEAFF	TGTGCCAGCAGCCGCGACAGGGAAGGAGGGAACACTGAAGCTTTCTTT
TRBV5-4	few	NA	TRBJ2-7	CASSLERGKGRYEQYF	TGTGCCAGCAGCTTGGAGAGGGGGAAGGGGAGGTACGAGCAGTACTTC
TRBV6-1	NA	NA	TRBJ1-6	CASSSFGGDNSPLHF	TGTGCCAGCAGTTCGTTTGGGGGGGATAATTCACCCCTCCACTTT